The 25 T cell receptor beta chains presented below share a single source sample, sequenced in a study of blood T cell repertoires in COVID-19. Sequenced by immunoSEQ multiplex PCR; TCRdb stores in-frame clones only, minus some. Of approximately 100,000 clones listed, roughly 85% were seen once; the top ten hold more than 1.5%. Material: peripheral blood. The receptors come from a woman aged 70-85 years with active or convalescent COVID-19.

The count of this clone is one. V usage is TRBV11-2 and J usage is TRBJ2-1; the D gene is possibly TRBD2 (6 bases). The V and J ends lost 5 bases and 4 bases respectively, with 15 bases between them. Germline-derived CDR1 and CDR2 are SGHAT and FQNNGV. This CDR3 is 15 amino acids long. Here the CDR3 DNA reads TGTGCCAGCAGCCCGGGACTCGAAAGGTACAATGAGCAGTTCTTC. Its translation: CASSPGLERYNEQFF. Full variable domain (rest looked up from reference TRBV11-2 and TRBJ2-1): EAGVAQSPRYKIIEKRQSVAFWCNPISGHATLYWYQQILGQGPKLLIQFQNNGVVDDSQLPKDRFSAERLKGVDSTLKIQPAKLEDSAVYLCASSPGLERYNEQFFGPGTRLTVL.

This clone was seen only once. The chain uses TRBV7-8 and TRBJ1-5; D is perhaps TRBD1 (5 bases). Trimming pared 4 bases from V and 2 bases from J, leaving 9 bases between. The CDR3 consists of 14 residues. CDR1 is SGHVS, CDR2 FQNEAQ, per germline. The CDR3 DNA sequence: TGTGCCAGCAGCTCCGGACAACGCAATCAGCCCCAGCATTTT. As protein: CASSSGQRNQPQHF.

The chain is built from TRBV29-1 and TRBJ2-4; TRBD2 is a possible D gene (5 bases). Germline CDR1 reads SQVTM; CDR2 reads ANQGSEA. V was pared by 4 bases and J by 5 bases, with 9 bases between. CDR3 size: 12 residues. The CDR3 loop is CSVGTGENIQYF. In DNA form, the CDR3 reads TGCAGCGTTGGGACCGGGGAAAACATTCAGTACTTC.

The rearrangement links TRBV6-5 to TRBJ1-6; D might be TRBD1 (5 bases). The germline V and J ends were trimmed by 6 bases and 10 bases, with 13 bases remaining between them. The CDR3 consists of 13 residues. CDR1 and CDR2 (germline): MNHEY, SVGAGI. The CDR3 loop is CASSLGLTSPLHF. The CDR3 coding sequence is TGTGCCAGCAGCCTGGGACTAACCTCACCCCTCCACTTT.

The V and J genes are TRBV4-3 and TRBJ2-7; 9 positions agree with TRBD1. The V gene's germline CDR1 is LGHNA and CDR2 YSLEER. The CDR3 sequence is 16 residues long. V lost 0 bases and J lost 3; bases outside the gene matches: 6. The DNA of the CDR3 is TGCGCCAGCAGCCAAGATCCCGGGACAGGGTTCTACGAGCAGTACTTC. This encodes CASSQDPGTGFYEQYF.

The chain links TRBV9 to TRBJ2-1; TRBD1 is a possible D gene (6 bases). Germline values: CDR1 SGDLS, CDR2 YYNGEE. The germline V and J ends were trimmed by 0 bases and 0 bases, with 7 bases remaining between them. The CDR3 runs 15 residues. The DNA for the CDR3 is TGTGCCAGCAGCGTAGTAGGGGGCTCCTACAATGAGCAGTTCTTC. It is translated as CASSVVGGSYNEQFF.

This clone was observed a few times. This chain joins TRBV5-4 and TRBJ1-2; possible D gene TRBD1, 5 bases. The germline gives CDR1 SGHNT, CDR2 YYREEE (reference sequence). Trimming left V 9 bases short and J 5 bases short, with 17 bases between. The CDR3 runs to 13 residues. The CDR3, as DNA: TGTGCCACGTCTCAAGGGGTGAAGTATGGCTACACCTTC. It codes for CATSQGVKYGYTF.

The chain employs TRBV7-3 and TRBJ2-1; 9 bases are a match to TRBD2. J was trimmed by 6 bases and V by 5 bases; bases with no gene match: 8. This CDR3 has 15 residues. CDR1 SGHTA and CDR2 FQGTGA come from the germline V gene. The CDR3 region has the DNA TGTGCCAGCAGCCCCGGGACTAGCACTTTCAATGAGCAGTTCTTC. Amino acid sequence: CASSPGTSTFNEQFF.

The chain joins TRBV19 to TRBJ2-1; the match to TRBD1 covers 11 bases. CDR1 is LNHDA, CDR2 SQIVND, per germline (reference sequence). There are 14 residues in the CDR3. The trim removed 8 bases at V and 3 bases at J, leaving 3 bases unmatched. CDR3 residues: CASSGTGGYNEQFF. CDR3 DNA: TGTGCCAGTTCCGGGACAGGGGGCTACAATGAGCAGTTCTTC.

This chain joins TRBV5-1 and TRBJ2-1; 7 nucleotides agree with TRBD2. The V gene's germline CDR1 is SGHRS and CDR2 YFSETQ. V shed 3 bases, J shed 6 bases, and the junction held 6 bases outside the gene matches. The CDR3 covers 14 residues. The DNA of the CDR3 is TGCGCCAGCAGCTGGGGCAGCGGGACCAATGAGCAGTTCTTC. It yields the protein CASSWGSGTNEQFF.

This sequence joins TRBV19 and TRBJ1-1; TRBD1 agrees at 7 bases. V lost 7 bases and J lost 3; bases outside the gene matches: 20. This CDR3 is built from 18 residues. Per the germline V gene, CDR1 is LNHDA and CDR2 is SQIVND (reference sequence). Written as DNA, the CDR3 is TGTGCCAGTATATCCCCCCCTTACAGGGGAGGTGGATACACTGAAGCTTTCTTT. This translates into CASISPPYRGGGYTEAFF.

V gene TRBV28 combines with J gene TRBJ2-4; 7 bases align to TRBD1. The CDR3 runs to 16 residues. The V segment lost 4 bases and the J segment 1 base; nucleotides outside the gene matches: 7. CDR1 is MDHEN, CDR2 SYDVKM, per germline. CDR3 sequence (DNA): TGTGCCAGCAGTTATAACAGGGGATGGGCCAAAAACATTCAGTACTTC. Translating gives CASSYNRGWAKNIQYF.

J is TRBJ1-4 and V is TRBV5-1, with D perhaps TRBD1 (5 bases). The CDR3 covers 15 residues. The germline CDR1 and CDR2 sequences are SGHRS and YFSETQ. The V and J ends lost 3 bases and 7 bases respectively, with 16 bases between them. Here the CDR3 DNA reads TGCGCCAGCAGCTACCGCCAGGGCGGGGGTGAAAAACTGTTTTTT. Translating gives CASSYRQGGGEKLFF.

This clone was recorded only once. This chain joins TRBV3-1 (or the pseudogene TRBV3-2) and TRBJ2-4; TRBD1 aligns across 7 bases. The V segment lost 3 bases and the J segment 9 bases; nucleotides outside the gene matches: 20. In germline, CDR1 is LGHDT, CDR2 YNNKEL (reference sequence). This CDR3 has 18 residues. Here the CDR3 reads CASSQLSLQGKRLGIQYF. Here the CDR3 DNA reads TGTGCCAGCAGCCAGCTAAGCTTACAGGGGAAGAGGTTGGGCATTCAGTACTTC.

CDR3 in amino acids: CASSLGQGGTDTQYF. In DNA form, the CDR3 reads TGTGCCAGCAGCTTGGGGCAGGGAGGGACAGATACGCAGTATTTT. The chain uses TRBV5-6 and TRBJ2-3; TRBD2 matches 7 bases. Germline CDR1 SGHDT, CDR2 YYEEEE. The J segment lost 3 bases and the V segment lost 0 bases, leaving 4 bases of the junction unmatched. There are 15 residues in the CDR3.

The chain links TRBV10-2 to TRBJ2-2, with TRBD1 matching over 7 bases. Germline V CDR1 and CDR2: WSHSY, SAAADI. The CDR3 loop spans 19 amino acids. The V and J ends lost 0 bases and 5 bases, in that order; junction bases with no gene match: 15. The CDR3: CASSESASFRDRLTGELFF. CDR3 in DNA: TGCGCCAGCAGTGAGTCGGCTTCTTTCCGGGACAGACTTACCGGGGAGCTGTTTTTT.

The chain joins TRBV28 to TRBJ1-2, with 7 positions matching TRBD1. CDR3 length: 16 residues. Germline V gene data show CDR1 as MDHEN and CDR2 as SYDVKM. With V trimmed by 4 bases and J by 4 bases, 12 bases remained unmatched. CDR3: CASSSQRSDRPYGYTF. CDR3 sequence (DNA): TGTGCCAGCAGTTCCCAACGGTCGGACAGGCCCTATGGCTACACCTTC.

The chain links TRBV30 to TRBJ1-1; no clear D. Trimming took 5 bases from V and 0 from J, leaving 7 bases between them. This CDR3 comprises 12 residues. Per germline, CDR1 GTSNPN and CDR2 SVGIG (reference sequence). CDR3 sequence reads: CAWSDLNTEAFF. The DNA for the CDR3 is TGTGCCTGGTCTGACTTGAACACTGAAGCTTTCTTT.

The chain has TRBV19 and TRBJ2-3; TRBD2 aligns across 7 bases. The J segment lost 2 bases and the V segment lost 4 bases, leaving 6 bases of the junction unmatched. Germline V gene data show CDR1 as LNHDA and CDR2 as SQIVND (reference sequence). The CDR3 consists of 15 residues. CDR3 protein: CASSKPAGITDTQYF. The DNA for the CDR3 is TGTGCCAGTAGTAAGCCAGCGGGAATCACAGATACGCAGTATTTT.

In its sample, this clone was seen once. The chain couples TRBV6-5 to TRBJ1-3; 8 bases are a match to TRBD1. Trimming removed 6 bases from V and 2 bases from J; junction bases left unmatched: 6. Germline CDR1 MNHEY, CDR2 SVGAGI. This CDR3 contains 15 residues. CDR3 in amino acids: CASSAGGATGNTIYF. CDR3 nucleotide sequence: TGTGCCAGCAGCGCAGGGGGCGCTACTGGAAACACCATATATTTT.

The chain links TRBV18 to TRBJ2-1; 12 nucleotides agree with TRBD2. Germline CDR1 KGHSH, CDR2 LQKENI. The V segment lost 3 bases and the J segment 8 bases; nucleotides outside the gene matches: 2. CDR3 length: 14 residues. CDR3 loop: CASSPASGRDEQFF. CDR3 coding DNA: TGTGCCAGCTCACCTGCTAGCGGGAGGGATGAGCAGTTCTTC.

The V call is TRBV7-3, the J call TRBJ1-1, with 7 bases matching TRBD1. Germline loops: CDR1 SGHTA, CDR2 FQGTGA. V lost 6 bases and J lost 4; bases outside the gene matches: 5. The CDR3 totals 13 residues. CDR3 nucleotides: TGTGCCAGCAGTACGGGACAGACCACTGAAGCTTTCTTT. It codes for CASSTGQTTEAFF.

The count of this clone is one. The chain recombines TRBV19 with TRBJ2-1, with D perhaps TRBD1 (6 bases). CDR1 is LNHDA, CDR2 SQIVND, per germline (reference sequence). The CDR3 loop spans 14 amino acids. V was pared by 5 bases and J by 2 bases, with 10 bases between. CDR3 DNA sequence: TGTGCCAGTAGTCCCAGGACAGCCTACAATGAGCAGTTCTTC. This gives the protein CASSPRTAYNEQFF.

The chain combines TRBV28 with TRBJ1-2, with 11 bases aligning to TRBD1. The germline V gene has CDR1 MDHEN and CDR2 SYDVKM. The CDR3 runs 13 residues. The ends lost 5 bases at V and 8 bases at J; junction bases unmatched: 4. The CDR3, as DNA: TGTGCCAGCAGTCCGGGACAGGGGGGCGGCTACACCTTC. It translates to CASSPGQGGGYTF.

This chain links TRBV23-1 with TRBJ2-7; no clear D gene. TRBV23-1 is sorted into the ORF group, with uncertain function. The CDR3 spans 15 residues. V dropped 3 bases and J dropped 0 bases, with 12 bases sitting between them. The CDR3 region is CASSQPAASSYEQYF. CDR3 nucleotide sequence: TGCGCCAGCAGTCAGCCGGCAGCTAGCTCCTACGAGCAGTACTTC.